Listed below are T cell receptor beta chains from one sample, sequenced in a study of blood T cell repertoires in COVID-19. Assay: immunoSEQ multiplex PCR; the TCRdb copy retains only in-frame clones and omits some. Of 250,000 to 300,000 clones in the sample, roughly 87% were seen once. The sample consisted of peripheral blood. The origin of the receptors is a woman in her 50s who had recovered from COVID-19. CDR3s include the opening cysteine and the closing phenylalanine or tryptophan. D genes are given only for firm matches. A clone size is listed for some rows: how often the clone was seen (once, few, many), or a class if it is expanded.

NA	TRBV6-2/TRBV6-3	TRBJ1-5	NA	CASSRTVSNQPQHF	TGTGCCAGCAGCCGGACAGTCAGCAATCAGCCCCAGCATTTT
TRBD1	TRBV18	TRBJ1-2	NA	CASSEQGWDGYTF	TGTGCCAGCTCAGAACAGGGGTGGGATGGCTACACCTTC
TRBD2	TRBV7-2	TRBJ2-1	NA	CASSIGTSGSNNEQFF	TGTGCCAGCAGCATCGGGACTAGCGGGAGCAACAATGAGCAGTTCTTC
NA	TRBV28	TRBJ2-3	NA	CASSFSRQASTDTQYF	TGTGCCAGCAGTTTCTCAAGACAGGCCAGCACAGATACGCAGTATTTT
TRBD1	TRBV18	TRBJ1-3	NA	CASSPPNRGASNTIYF	TGTGCCAGCTCACCACCGAACAGGGGCGCTTCAAACACCATATATTTT
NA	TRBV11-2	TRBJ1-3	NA	CASSPFASSGANTIYF	TGTGCCAGCAGCCCCTTCGCTTCTAGTGGTGCAAACACCATATATTTT
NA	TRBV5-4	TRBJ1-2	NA	CASSRKEPLSDYGYTF	TGTGCCAGCAGCCGAAAAGAACCCCTTTCAGACTATGGCTACACCTTC
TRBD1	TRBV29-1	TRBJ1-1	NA	CSVPQGAAEAFF	TGCAGCGTTCCGCAGGGGGCGGCTGAAGCTTTCTTT
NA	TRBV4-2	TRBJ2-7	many	CASSQDPTGGYEQYF	TGTGCCAGCAGCCAAGACCCGACGGGTGGTTACGAGCAGTACTTC
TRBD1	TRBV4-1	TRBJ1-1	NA	CASSLEGTALNTEAFF	TGCGCCAGCAGCCTCGAGGGGACAGCCTTAAACACTGAAGCTTTCTTT
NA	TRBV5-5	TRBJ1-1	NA	CASQRTPNTEAFF	TGTGCCAGCCAAAGGACACCGAACACTGAAGCTTTCTTT
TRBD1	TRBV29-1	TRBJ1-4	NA	CSVLGQGIPNEKLFF	TGCAGCGTCCTCGGACAGGGGATTCCTAATGAAAAACTGTTTTTT
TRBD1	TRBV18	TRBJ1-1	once	CASSPPGQGAWGTEAFF	TGTGCCAGCTCACCACCGGGACAGGGGGCTTGGGGCACTGAAGCTTTCTTT
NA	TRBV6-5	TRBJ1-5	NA	CASSYGQNQPQHF	TGTGCCAGCAGTTACGGTCAGAATCAGCCCCAGCATTTT
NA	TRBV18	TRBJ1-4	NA	CASSQQTNEKLFF	TGTGCCAGCTCACAACAAACTAATGAAAAACTGTTTTTT
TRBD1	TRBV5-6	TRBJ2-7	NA	CASSLATGIADEQYF	TGTGCCAGCAGCTTGGCGACAGGGATCGCCGACGAGCAGTACTTC
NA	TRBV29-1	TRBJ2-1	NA	CSVDFRDYNEQFF	TGCAGCGTTGATTTCCGGGACTACAATGAGCAGTTCTTC
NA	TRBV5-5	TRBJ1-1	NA	CASRPLGGRTEAFF	TGTGCCAGCAGACCCCTAGGGGGACGGACTGAAGCTTTCTTT
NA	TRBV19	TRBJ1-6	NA	CASSGFQGGMDSPLHF	TGTGCCAGTAGTGGCTTCCAGGGCGGGATGGATTCACCCCTCCACTTT
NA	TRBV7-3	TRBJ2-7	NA	CAGFIGKQKSRETSQPEQYF	TGTGCCGGGTTTATAGGTAAGCAGAAGTCCCGGGAGACCTCACAACCCGAGCAGTACTTC
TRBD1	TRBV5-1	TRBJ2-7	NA	CASSETGTGFRQYF	TGCGCCAGCAGCGAAACCGGGACAGGGTTCCGTCAGTACTTC
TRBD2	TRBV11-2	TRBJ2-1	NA	CASSRGTSGSYNEQFF	TGTGCCAGCAGCCGGGGAACTAGCGGATCTTACAATGAGCAGTTCTTC
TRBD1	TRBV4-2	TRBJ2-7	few	CASSQGDRGLNEQYF	TGTGCCAGCAGCCAAGGGGACAGGGGGCTGAACGAGCAGTACTTC
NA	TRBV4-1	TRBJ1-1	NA	CASSPLLITEAFF	TGCGCCAGCAGCCCCTTACTAATCACTGAAGCTTTCTTT
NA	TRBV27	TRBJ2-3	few	CASSSLWSATDTQYF	TGTGCCAGCAGTTCGCTATGGTCCGCCACAGATACGCAGTATTTT
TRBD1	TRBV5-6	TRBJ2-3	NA	CASSLRGPQNEDTQYF	TGTGCCAGCAGCCTCAGGGGGCCCCAGAACGAAGATACGCAGTATTTT